This TCR beta chain was retrieved from a study of beta chain features in type 1 diabetes. Looking at the study overall: Cell yields, gender and age were comparable in patients and healthy donors.

This clone was counted only a few times. Trimming cost V 0 bases and J 4 bases; bases outside gene matches: 4. CDR1 SGHNT and CDR2 YYREEE come from the germline V gene (reference sequence). The CDR3 covers 15 residues. The investigators reverse transcribed all of the isolated RNA, so they sequenced expressed TCRB transcripts. Assay: immunoSEQ multiplex PCR; the TCRdb copy retains only in-frame clones and omits some. The sample includes under 400,000 clones, roughly 12% of them seen just once. Sequencing was performed on naive CD4+ T cells from blood. This receptor was identified in a man aged 18 to 35 in good health. The J gene is TRBJ2-7, the V gene TRBV5-4; 10 bases are a match to TRBD1. The CDR3 region is CASSLEGQGFYEQYF. In nucleotides, the CDR3 is TGTGCCAGCAGCTTGGAGGGACAGGGGTTTTACGAGCAGTACTTC.